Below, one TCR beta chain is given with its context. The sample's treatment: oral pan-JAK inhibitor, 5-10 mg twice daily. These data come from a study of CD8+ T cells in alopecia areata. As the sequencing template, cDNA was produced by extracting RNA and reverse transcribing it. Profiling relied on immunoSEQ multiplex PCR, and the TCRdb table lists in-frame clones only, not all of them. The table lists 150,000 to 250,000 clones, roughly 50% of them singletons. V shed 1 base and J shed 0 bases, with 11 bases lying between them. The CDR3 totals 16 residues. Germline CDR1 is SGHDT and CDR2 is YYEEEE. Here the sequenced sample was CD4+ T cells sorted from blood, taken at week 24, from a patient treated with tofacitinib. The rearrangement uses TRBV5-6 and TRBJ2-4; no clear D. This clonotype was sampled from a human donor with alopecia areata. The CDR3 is CASSLYEPLAKNIQYF. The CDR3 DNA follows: TGTGCCAGCAGCTTGTACGAACCTCTAGCCAAAAACATTCAGTACTTC.